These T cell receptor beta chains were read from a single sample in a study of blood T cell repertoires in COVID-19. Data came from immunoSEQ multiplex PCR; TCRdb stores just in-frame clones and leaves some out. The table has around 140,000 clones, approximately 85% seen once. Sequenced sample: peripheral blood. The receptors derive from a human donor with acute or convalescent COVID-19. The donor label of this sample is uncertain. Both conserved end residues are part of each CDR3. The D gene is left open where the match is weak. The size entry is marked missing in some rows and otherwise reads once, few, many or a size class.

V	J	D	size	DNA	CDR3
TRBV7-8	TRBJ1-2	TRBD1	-	TGTGCCAGCAGCGCCTTCGTCCAGGGGGCGGGCTATGGCTACACCTTC	CASSAFVQGAGYGYTF
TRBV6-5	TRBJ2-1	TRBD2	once	TGTGCCAGCAGATCTGGACTAGCGGGGTACAATGAGCAGTTCTTC	CASRSGLAGYNEQFF
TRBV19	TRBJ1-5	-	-	TGTGCCAGTAGTATACGGGGCAATCAGCCCCAGCATTTT	CASSIRGNQPQHF
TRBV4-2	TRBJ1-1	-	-	TGTGCCAGCAGCCTGGGGGCGGGGGACACTGAAGCTTTCTTT	CASSLGAGDTEAFF
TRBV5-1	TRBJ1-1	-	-	TGCGCCAGCAGCTTATCAATGGGGGCAGGGAGGGAAAACACTGAAGCTTTCTTT	CASSLSMGAGRENTEAFF
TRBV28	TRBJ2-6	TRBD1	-	TGTGCCAGCAGCTCGCCGACAGGGGGTGGGTCTGGGGCCAACGTCCTGACTTTC	CASSSPTGGGSGANVLTF
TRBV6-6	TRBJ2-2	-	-	TGTGCCAGCAGTTACTCCGGGTCAACCACCGGGGAGCTGTTTTTT	CASSYSGSTTGELFF
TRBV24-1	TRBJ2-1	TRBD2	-	TGTGCCACCAGTGTCAGTGGGGAGGGCACCTACAATGAGCAGTTCTTC	CATSVSGEGTYNEQFF
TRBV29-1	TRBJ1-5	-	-	TGCAGCGTTTCTACAGGGAGCGGAGGCAATCAGCCCCAGCATTTT	CSVSTGSGGNQPQHF
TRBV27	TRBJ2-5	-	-	TGTGCCAGCAGTTTAGACAGGGAGACCCAGTACTTC	CASSLDRETQYF
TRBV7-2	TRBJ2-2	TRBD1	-	TGTGCCAGCAGGACAGGGCCCACCGGGGAGCTGTTTTTT	CASRTGPTGELFF
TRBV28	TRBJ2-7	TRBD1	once	TGTGCCAGCAGTTCGGCAAAGGGACAGGGGGCGACCTACGAGCAGTACTTC	CASSSAKGQGATYEQYF
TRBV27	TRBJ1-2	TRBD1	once	TGTGCCAGCAGTTTTGACCTCCGGGACAGATATGGCTACACCTTC	CASSFDLRDRYGYTF
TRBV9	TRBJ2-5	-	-	TGTGCCAGCAGCGTAGGGACAGAAGAGACCCAGTACTTC	CASSVGTEETQYF
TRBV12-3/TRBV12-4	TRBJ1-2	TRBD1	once	TGTGCCAGCAGTAAGACAGGGGCTGGCTACACCTTC	CASSKTGAGYTF
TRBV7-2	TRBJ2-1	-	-	TGTGCCAGCAGCTTAGCTGCGGGGCCCTCCTACAATGAGCAGTTCTTC	CASSLAAGPSYNEQFF
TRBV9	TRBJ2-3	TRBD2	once	TGTGCCAGCAGCGTGGGCGGGGGGAACACAGATACGCAGTATTTT	CASSVGGGNTDTQYF
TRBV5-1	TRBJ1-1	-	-	TGCGCCAGCAGCTTCGCGGGAGGCACTGAAGCTTTCTTT	CASSFAGGTEAFF
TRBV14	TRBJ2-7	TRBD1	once	TGTGCCAGCAGCCTCCCCGGGACAGGGTTGTACGAGCAGTACTTC	CASSLPGTGLYEQYF
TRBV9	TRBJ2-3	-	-	TGTGCCAGCAGCGTAGGGGTTGGAGCAGATACGCAGTATTTT	CASSVGVGADTQYF
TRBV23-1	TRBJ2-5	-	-	TGCGCCAGCAGTCATCCCGACAGTCAAGAGACCCAGTACTTC	CASSHPDSQETQYF
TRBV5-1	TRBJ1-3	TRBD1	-	TGCGCCAGCATGGGACAGGGCTCTGGAAACACCATATATTTT	CASMGQGSGNTIYF
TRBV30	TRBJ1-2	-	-	TGTGCCTGGAGCCCGGGACACCGCCGTTCTGGCTACACCTTC	CAWSPGHRRSGYTF
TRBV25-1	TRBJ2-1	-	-	TGTGCCAGCAGAGTAGGCGGCAGCTCCTACAATGAGCAGTTCTTC	CASRVGGSSYNEQFF
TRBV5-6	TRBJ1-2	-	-	TGTGCCAGCAGCTTGGGCCGGCAGGGTCACTATGGCTACACCTTC	CASSLGRQGHYGYTF
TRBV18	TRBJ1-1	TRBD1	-	TGTGCCAGCTCACCATGGACAGGAGTGAACACTGAAGCTTTCTTT	CASSPWTGVNTEAFF
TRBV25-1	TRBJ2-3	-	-	TGTGCCAGCAGTGAATCGAGACCGGGTTCGGATACGCAGTATTTT	CASSESRPGSDTQYF
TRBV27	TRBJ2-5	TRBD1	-	TGTGCCAGCAGTGTTAGGAACAGGGGGCGCGGACAAGAGACCCAGTACTTC	CASSVRNRGRGQETQYF
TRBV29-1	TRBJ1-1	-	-	TGCAGCGTCTCCGACAGGAGGAACACTGAAGCTTTCTTT	CSVSDRRNTEAFF
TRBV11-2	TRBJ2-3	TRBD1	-	TGTGCCAGCAGCATCGGACAGGGGGGGGATACGCAGTATTTT	CASSIGQGGDTQYF
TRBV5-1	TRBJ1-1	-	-	TGCGCCAGCAGTTCTCAGGGGTTCAACACTGAAGCTTTCTTT	CASSSQGFNTEAFF
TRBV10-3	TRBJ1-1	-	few	TGTGCCATCAGTGGTCAGGATAACACGAGGAACACTGAAGCTTTCTTT	CAISGQDNTRNTEAFF
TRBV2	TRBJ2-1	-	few	TGTGCCAGCAGAACCCAGGGCATCTCGGAGTTCTTC	CASRTQGISEFF
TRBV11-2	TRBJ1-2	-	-	TGTGCCAGCAGCCAGGGTCAGGGCTATGGCTACACCTTC	CASSQGQGYGYTF
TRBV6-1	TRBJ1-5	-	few	TGTGCCAGCAGTGAAGCGCGGGGGGGCCGTCAGCCCCAGCATTTT	CASSEARGGRQPQHF
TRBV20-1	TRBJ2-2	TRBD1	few	TGCAGTGCTAGTATGGCAGGGGGCACCGGGGAGCTGTTTTTT	CSASMAGGTGELFF
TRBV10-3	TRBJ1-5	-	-	TGTGCCATCAGTATAGACAGCTATAATCAGCCCCAGCATTTT	CAISIDSYNQPQHF
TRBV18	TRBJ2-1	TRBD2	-	TGTGCCAGCTCACGAAGTGGAGGGGGACTAGCGGGAGATGAGCAGTTCTTC	CASSRSGGGLAGDEQFF
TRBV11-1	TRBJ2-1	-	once	TGTGCCAGCAGCTTAGAGGAGACCATCTCCTACAATGAGCAGTTCTTC	CASSLEETISYNEQFF
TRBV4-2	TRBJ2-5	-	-	TGTGCCAGCAGCCAAGGGTGGGGTAGGGGGTACCAAGAGACCCAGTACTTC	CASSQGWGRGYQETQYF
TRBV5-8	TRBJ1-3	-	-	TGTGCCAGCAGCTTCTCGGCAGGAAGCTCTGGAAACACCATATATTTT	CASSFSAGSSGNTIYF
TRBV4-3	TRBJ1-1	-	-	TGCGCCAGCAGCCAAGAACTCAGGGGAGCGACTGAAGCTTTCTTT	CASSQELRGATEAFF